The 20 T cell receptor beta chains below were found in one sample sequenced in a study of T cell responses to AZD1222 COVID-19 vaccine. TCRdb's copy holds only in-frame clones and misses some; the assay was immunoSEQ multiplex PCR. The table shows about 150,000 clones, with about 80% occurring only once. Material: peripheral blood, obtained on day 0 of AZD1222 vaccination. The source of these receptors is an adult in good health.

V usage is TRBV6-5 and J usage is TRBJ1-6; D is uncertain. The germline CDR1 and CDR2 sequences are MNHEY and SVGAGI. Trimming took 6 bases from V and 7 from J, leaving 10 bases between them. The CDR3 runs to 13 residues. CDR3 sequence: CASSRTWNSPLHF. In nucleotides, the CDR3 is TGTGCCAGCAGCCGGACGTGGAATTCACCCCTCCACTTT.

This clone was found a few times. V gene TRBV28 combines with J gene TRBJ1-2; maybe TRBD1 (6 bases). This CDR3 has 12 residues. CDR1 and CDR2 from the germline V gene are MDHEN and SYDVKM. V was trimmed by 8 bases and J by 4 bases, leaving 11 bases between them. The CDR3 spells CASFEGGYGYTF. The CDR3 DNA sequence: TGTGCCAGCTTCGAAGGGGGCTATGGCTACACCTTC.

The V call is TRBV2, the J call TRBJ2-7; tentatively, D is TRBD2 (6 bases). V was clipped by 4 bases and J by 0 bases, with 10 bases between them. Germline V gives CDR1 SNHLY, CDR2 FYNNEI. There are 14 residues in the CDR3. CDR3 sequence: CASSGPGSSYEQYF. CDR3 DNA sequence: TGTGCCAGCAGTGGCCCCGGGAGCTCCTACGAGCAGTACTTC.

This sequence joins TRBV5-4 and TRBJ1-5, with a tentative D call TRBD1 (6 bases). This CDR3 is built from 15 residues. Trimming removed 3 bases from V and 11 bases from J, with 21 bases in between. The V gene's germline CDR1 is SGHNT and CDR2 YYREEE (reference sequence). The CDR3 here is CASSSGAAPGETQHF. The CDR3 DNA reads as TGTGCCAGCAGCTCGGGGGCGGCACCTGGGGAGACCCAGCATTTT.

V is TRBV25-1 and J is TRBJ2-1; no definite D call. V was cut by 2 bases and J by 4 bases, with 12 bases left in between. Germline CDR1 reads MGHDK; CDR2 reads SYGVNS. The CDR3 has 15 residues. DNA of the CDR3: TGTGCCAGCAGTGAAAAAGGGAAACGATACAATGAGCAGTTCTTC. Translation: CASSEKGKRYNEQFF. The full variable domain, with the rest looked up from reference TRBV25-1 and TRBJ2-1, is EADIYQTPRYLVIGTGKKITLECSQTMGHDKMYWYQQDPGMELHLIHYSYGVNSTEKGDLSSESTVSRIRTEHFPLTLESARPSHTSQYLCASSEKGKRYNEQFFGPGTRLTVL.

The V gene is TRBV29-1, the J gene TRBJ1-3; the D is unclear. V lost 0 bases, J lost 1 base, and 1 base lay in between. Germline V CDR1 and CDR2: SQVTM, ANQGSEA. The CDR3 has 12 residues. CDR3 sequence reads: CSVEESGNTIYF. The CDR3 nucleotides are TGCAGCGTTGAAGAGTCTGGAAACACCATATATTTT.

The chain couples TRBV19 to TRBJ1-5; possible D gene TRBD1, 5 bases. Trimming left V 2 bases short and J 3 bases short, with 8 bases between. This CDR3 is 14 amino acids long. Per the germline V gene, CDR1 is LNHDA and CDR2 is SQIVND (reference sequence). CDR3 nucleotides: TGTGCCAGTAGTATACGGGACTTCAATCAGCCCCAGCATTTT. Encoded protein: CASSIRDFNQPQHF.

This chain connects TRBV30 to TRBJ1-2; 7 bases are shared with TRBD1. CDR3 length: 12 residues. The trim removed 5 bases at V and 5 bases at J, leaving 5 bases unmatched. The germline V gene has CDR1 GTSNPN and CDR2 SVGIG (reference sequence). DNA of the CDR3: TGTGCCTGGGAGACAGGGAAGTATGGCTACACCTTC. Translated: CAWETGKYGYTF.

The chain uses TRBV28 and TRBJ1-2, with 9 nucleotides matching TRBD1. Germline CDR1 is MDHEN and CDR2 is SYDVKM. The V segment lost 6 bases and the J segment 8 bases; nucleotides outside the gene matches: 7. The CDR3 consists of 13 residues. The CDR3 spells CASSPGTGSGYTF. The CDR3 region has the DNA TGTGCCAGCAGCCCGGGGACAGGGAGCGGCTACACCTTC.

In nucleotides, the CDR3 is TGTGCCAGCAGTTCGGACAGGGGAAACTATGGCTACACCTTC. It translates to CASSSDRGNYGYTF. The chain has TRBV28 and TRBJ1-2; TRBD1 agrees at 9 bases. After removal of 4 bases from V and 2 bases from J, the junction contained 2 bases not matched to a gene. Germline V CDR1 and CDR2: MDHEN, SYDVKM. This CDR3 comprises 14 residues.

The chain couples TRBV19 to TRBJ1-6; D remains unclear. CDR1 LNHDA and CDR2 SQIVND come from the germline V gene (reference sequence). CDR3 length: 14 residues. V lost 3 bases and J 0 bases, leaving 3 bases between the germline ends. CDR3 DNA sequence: TGTGCCAGTAGTATCGGCTCCTATAATTCACCCCTCCACTTT. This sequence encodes CASSIGSYNSPLHF.

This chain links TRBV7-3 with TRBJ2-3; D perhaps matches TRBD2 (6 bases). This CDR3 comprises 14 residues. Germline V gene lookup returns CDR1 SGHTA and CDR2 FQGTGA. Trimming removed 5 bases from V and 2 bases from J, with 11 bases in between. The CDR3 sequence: CASSVKDYTDTQYF. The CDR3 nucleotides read TGTGCCAGCAGCGTAAAGGACTACACAGATACGCAGTATTTT.

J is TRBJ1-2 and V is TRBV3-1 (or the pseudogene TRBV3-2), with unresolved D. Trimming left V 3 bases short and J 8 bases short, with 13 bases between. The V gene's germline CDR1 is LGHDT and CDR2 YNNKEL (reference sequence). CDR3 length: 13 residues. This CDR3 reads CASSQAKGWGYTF. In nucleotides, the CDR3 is TGTGCCAGCAGCCAGGCAAAGGGTTGGGGCTACACCTTC.

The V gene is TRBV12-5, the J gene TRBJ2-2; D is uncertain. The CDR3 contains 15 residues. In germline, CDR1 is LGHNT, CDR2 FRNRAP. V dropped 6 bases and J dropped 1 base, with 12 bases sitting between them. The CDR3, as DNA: TGTGCTAGTGGGACCCAGATAATGAACACCGGGGAGCTGTTTTTT. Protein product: CASGTQIMNTGELFF.

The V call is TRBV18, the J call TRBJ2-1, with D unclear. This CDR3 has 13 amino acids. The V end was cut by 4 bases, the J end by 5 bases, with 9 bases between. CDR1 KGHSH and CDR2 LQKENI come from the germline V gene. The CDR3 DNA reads TGTGCCAGCTCACTAGAGTTAGACAATGAGCAGTTCTTC. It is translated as CASSLELDNEQFF.

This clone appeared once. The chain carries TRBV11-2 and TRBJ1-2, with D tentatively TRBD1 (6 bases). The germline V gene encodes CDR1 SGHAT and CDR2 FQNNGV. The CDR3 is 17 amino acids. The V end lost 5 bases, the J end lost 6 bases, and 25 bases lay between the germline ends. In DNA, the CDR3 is TGTGCCAGCAGCGCCCGCCTCGGGCAGGGGAAGGATAATGGCTACACCTTC. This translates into CASSARLGQGKDNGYTF. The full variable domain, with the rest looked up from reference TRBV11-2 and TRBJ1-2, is EAGVAQSPRYKIIEKRQSVAFWCNPISGHATLYWYQQILGQGPKLLIQFQNNGVVDDSQLPKDRFSAERLKGVDSTLKIQPAKLEDSAVYLCASSARLGQGKDNGYTFGSGTRLTVV.

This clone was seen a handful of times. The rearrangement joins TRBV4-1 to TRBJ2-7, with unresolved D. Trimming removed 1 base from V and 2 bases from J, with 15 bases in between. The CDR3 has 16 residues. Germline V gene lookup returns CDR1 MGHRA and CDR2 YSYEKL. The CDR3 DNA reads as TGCGCCAGCAGCCAAGTGGATATGGGGTTCACCTACGAGCAGTACTTC. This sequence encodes CASSQVDMGFTYEQYF.

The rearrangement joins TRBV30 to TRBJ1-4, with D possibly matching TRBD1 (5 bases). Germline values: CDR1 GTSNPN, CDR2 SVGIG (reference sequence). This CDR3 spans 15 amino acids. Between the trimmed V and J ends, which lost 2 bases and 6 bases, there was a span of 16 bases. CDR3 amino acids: CAWSTGGSGDEKLFF. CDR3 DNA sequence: TGTGCCTGGAGTACCGGGGGTAGTGGGGATGAAAAACTGTTTTTT.

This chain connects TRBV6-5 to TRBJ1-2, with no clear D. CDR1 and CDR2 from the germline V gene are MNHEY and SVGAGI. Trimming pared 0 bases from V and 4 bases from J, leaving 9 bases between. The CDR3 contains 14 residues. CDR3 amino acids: CASSYSAATYGYTF. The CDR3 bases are TGTGCCAGCAGTTACTCGGCCGCAACCTATGGCTACACCTTC.

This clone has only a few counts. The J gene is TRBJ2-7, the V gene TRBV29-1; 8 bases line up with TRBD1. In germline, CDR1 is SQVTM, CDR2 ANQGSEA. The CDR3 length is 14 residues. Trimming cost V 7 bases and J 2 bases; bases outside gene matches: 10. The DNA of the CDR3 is TGCAGCGCCCTCTCAGGGGGCACGGCCTACGAGCAGTACTTC. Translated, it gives CSALSGGTAYEQYF.